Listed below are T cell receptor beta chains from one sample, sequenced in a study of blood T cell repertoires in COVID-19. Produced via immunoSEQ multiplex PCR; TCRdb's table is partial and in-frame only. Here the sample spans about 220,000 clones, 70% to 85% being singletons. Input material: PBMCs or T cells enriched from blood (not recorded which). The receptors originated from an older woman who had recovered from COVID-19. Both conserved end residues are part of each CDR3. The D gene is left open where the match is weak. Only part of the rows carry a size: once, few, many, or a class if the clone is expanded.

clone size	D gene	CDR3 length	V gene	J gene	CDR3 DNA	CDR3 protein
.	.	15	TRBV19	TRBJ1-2	TGTGCCAGTAGTATTGTTGGGCAGGGCAACTATGGCTACACCTTC	CASSIVGQGNYGYTF
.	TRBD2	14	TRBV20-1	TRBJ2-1	TGCAGTGCTAGTGGGACTAGCGGGAACAATGAGCAGTTCTTC	CSASGTSGNNEQFF
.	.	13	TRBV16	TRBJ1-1	TGTGCCAGCAGCCGAGGGAGGGACACTGAAGCTTTCTTT	CASSRGRDTEAFF
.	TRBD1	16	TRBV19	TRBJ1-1	TGTGCCAGTAGTAGAAGGACAGGGACCGTGAACACTGAAGCTTTCTTT	CASSRRTGTVNTEAFF
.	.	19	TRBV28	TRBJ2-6	TGTGCCAGCAGTTTACCAACCCTATTCTCGGAGCCTGGGGCCAACGTCCTGACTTTC	CASSLPTLFSEPGANVLTF
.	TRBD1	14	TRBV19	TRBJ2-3	TGTGCCAGTAGTATTAGACAGGGGACAGATACGCAGTATTTT	CASSIRQGTDTQYF
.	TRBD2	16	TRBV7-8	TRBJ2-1	TGTGCCAGCAGCCCCGGAGGGGCGGGGGAACACAATGAGCAGTTCTTC	CASSPGGAGEHNEQFF
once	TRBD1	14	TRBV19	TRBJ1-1	TGTGCCAGTAGCCAAACAGGGGGCGGCACTGAAGCTTTCTTT	CASSQTGGGTEAFF
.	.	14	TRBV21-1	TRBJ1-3	TGTGCCAGCAGCAGGAAGGGGCATAGAAACACCATATATTTT	CASSRKGHRNTIYF
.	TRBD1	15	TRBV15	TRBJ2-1	TGTGCCACCAGCAGAGACAGGGGGCCTTCCAATGAGCAGTTCTTC	CATSRDRGPSNEQFF
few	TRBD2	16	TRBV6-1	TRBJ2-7	TGTGCCAGCAGTGAAGCGCTTCCGGTAGCGGGGTACGAGCAGTACTTC	CASSEALPVAGYEQYF
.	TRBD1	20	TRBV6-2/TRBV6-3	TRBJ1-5	TGTGCCAGCAGTTACCGGATAGGGGGACAGGATATAATGGGCAATCAGCCCCAGCATTTT	CASSYRIGGQDIMGNQPQHF
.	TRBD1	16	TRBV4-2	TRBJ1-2	TGTGCCAGCAGCCCCTCAGGACAGGGGGAGAACTATGGCTACACCTTC	CASSPSGQGENYGYTF
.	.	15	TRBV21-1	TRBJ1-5	TGTGCCAGCAGCAAAGGTGGACAGAGCAATCAGCCCCAGCATTTT	CASSKGGQSNQPQHF
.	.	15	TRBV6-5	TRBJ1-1	TGTGCCAGCAGTTACTCGAAGCAAGGGGACACTGAAGCTTTCTTT	CASSYSKQGDTEAFF
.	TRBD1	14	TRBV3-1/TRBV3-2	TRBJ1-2	TGTGCCAGCAGCCCGACAGGGGGCGCGAGGGGCTACACCTTC	CASSPTGGARGYTF
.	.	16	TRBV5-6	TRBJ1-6	TGTGCCAGCAGCTTGGAGGCAGGTCTCTATAATTCACCCCTCCACTTT	CASSLEAGLYNSPLHF
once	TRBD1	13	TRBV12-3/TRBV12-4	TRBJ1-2	TGTGCCAGCAGCCTGGGACAGTTCTATGGCTACACCTTC	CASSLGQFYGYTF
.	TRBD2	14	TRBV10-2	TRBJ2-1	TGCGCCAGCGGGCGGGAGATAGGTCCCAATGAGCAGTTCTTC	CASGREIGPNEQFF
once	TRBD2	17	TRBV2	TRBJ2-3	TGTGCCAGCAGTGGATTGGGATCTAGCGGGGGAACAGATACGCAGTATTTT	CASSGLGSSGGTDTQYF
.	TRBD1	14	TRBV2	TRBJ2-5	TGTGCCAGCCAAACAGGGGGTTTTGGAGAGACCCAGTACTTC	CASQTGGFGETQYF
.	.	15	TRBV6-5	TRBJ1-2	TGTGCCAGCAGTCAATCGACAGCCACTCACTATGGCTACACCTTC	CASSQSTATHYGYTF
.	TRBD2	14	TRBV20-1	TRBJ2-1	TGCAGTGCTAGTGGACTAGCGGGGGGCAATGAGCAGTTCTTC	CSASGLAGGNEQFF
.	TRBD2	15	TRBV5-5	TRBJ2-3	TGTGCCAGCAGCACCAGCGGGATCAGCACAGATACGCAGTATTTT	CASSTSGISTDTQYF
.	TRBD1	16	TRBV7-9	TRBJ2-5	TGTGCCAGCAGTAAACGTTCGACAGGGCTCCAAGAGACCCAGTACTTC	CASSKRSTGLQETQYF
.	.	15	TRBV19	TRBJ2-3	TGTGCCAGTAGACCCTCACGGGGGGCACCAGATACGCAGTATTTT	CASRPSRGAPDTQYF
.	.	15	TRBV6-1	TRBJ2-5	TGTGCCAGCAGTGAAGGACTTGGCCGCGGGGAGACCCAGTACTTC	CASSEGLGRGETQYF
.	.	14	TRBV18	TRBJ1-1	TGTGCCAGCTCACCACAGGGGATGAACACTGAAGCTTTCTTT	CASSPQGMNTEAFF
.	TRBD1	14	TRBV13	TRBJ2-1	TGTGCCAGCAGCTTAGACCCAGGGGGCAATGAGCAGTTCTTC	CASSLDPGGNEQFF
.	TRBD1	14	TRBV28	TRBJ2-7	TGTGCCAGCAGTTCAGGACAGGGGGCGGAAGAGCAGTACTTC	CASSSGQGAEEQYF
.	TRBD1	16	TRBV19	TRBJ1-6	TGTGCCAGTAGTATATCGGGGACAGGGGGAAATTCACCCCTCCACTTT	CASSISGTGGNSPLHF
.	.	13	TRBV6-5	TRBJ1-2	TGTGCCAGCAGTTTGGCGGGGGGCTATGGCTACACCTTC	CASSLAGGYGYTF
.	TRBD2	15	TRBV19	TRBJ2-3	TGTGCCAGTAGTATTGAGCGGGGGGCGACAGATACGCAGTATTTT	CASSIERGATDTQYF